This T cell receptor (beta chain) was retrieved from a study of OX40 agonist ivuxolimab in advanced cancers. Context from the whole study: Ivuxolimab was a fully human IgG2 agonistic monoclonal antibody targeting the costimulatory receptor OX40 (CD134). Intravenous ivuxolimab was administered to patients every 2 weeks at six dose levels: 0.01, 0.1, 0.3, 1.5, 3 and 10 mg/kg. Among the roughly 52 dose-escalation patients, some 20 had hepatocellular carcinoma, 15 or so melanoma, 9 renal cell carcinoma and 9 head and neck cancer. The dose-escalation cohort was 80% to 90% male with a mean age of approximately 60 years, ranging from roughly 20 to 80. Patients were allowed to have had prior anti-PD-1, anti-PD-L1 or anti-CTLA-4 therapy, and 40% of the dose-escalation patients had been treated with checkpoint inhibitors. Partial responses were achieved by three dose-escalation patients, of whom one had hepatocellular carcinoma and two had cutaneous melanoma. The point of sequencing TCRbeta in the periphery was to test whether ivuxolimab changed TCR sequence diversity and drove clonal T-cell expansion. The monotherapy dose-escalation portion (N ≈ 55 patients) of the phase I ivuxolimab trial is reported in the paper.

Patients with autoimmune disease history or receiving systemic immunosuppression were excluded from the trial. Peripheral blood for TCR sequencing was drawn from every dose cohort at baseline, at cycle 4 day 1 and at cycle 7 day 1. The samples were taken from a phase I, first-in-human, multicenter, open-label dose-escalation trial of ivuxolimab. Adults with locally advanced or metastatic melanoma, renal cell carcinoma, hepatocellular carcinoma or head and neck squamous cell carcinoma were enrolled in the trial. Before TCR sequencing, CD4+ T cells and CD8+ T cells were sorted from peripheral blood as separate populations. To sequence the TCRbeta CDR3 region, genomic DNA was isolated from the sorted cells. The immunoSEQ Assay was used to sequence the TCRbeta CDR3 regions. Entries here come from immuneACCESS through TCRdb and include only in-frame sequences with V and J called. Some clones fail to appear in such tables; in the studies checked, an unresolved V gene covers under half of the shortfall, and the cause of the remainder is unknown. In all, the sample holds tens of thousands of clones, and 89% of those were seen once. The ten largest clones add up to 3% to 4% of the sample.

The germline V gene (reference sequence) specifies LNHDA as CDR1 and SQIVND as CDR2. Relative to germline, V is 4 bases shorter and J is 2 bases shorter, with 18 bases between their ends. There are 17 amino acids in the CDR3, from cysteine to phenylalanine inclusive. Only the CDR3 region is kept as DNA, spanning 51 bases read in frame from base 1. Beyond this particular receptor, the publication reports: On average, CD8+ T cells showed more expanded clones than CD4+ T cells after ivuxolimab. The antigen specificity of the peripheral T cells that underwent clonal expansion was not determined. Low levels of normalized T-cell clonal expansion were also seen in some patients who did not respond. At doses of 0.1 to 3.0 mg/kg, clonal expansion of both CD4+ and CD8+ blood T cells was observed from baseline to week 6. In partial responders in the 0.1-3.0 mg/kg groups, normalized peripheral clonal expansion was found to be among the lowest, especially among CD8+ T cells.

Only one count was recorded for this clone. The specificity of this receptor is unknown. No per-base quality is available; no much larger clone lies one base away. The sequence links TRBV19 to TRBJ1-5; the D gene identity is not certain. This sequence was found in an adult with an advanced solid tumor such as melanoma, head and neck, liver or kidney cancer. The sample in question was CD4+ or CD8+ T cells sorted from blood, obtained in a trial of the OX40 agonist ivuxolimab. The CDR3 region has the sequence CASSKERASAGNQPQHF. The DNA sequence follows: TGTGCCAGTAGTAAAGAACGTGCCTCCGCCGGCAATCAGCCCCAGCATTTT.